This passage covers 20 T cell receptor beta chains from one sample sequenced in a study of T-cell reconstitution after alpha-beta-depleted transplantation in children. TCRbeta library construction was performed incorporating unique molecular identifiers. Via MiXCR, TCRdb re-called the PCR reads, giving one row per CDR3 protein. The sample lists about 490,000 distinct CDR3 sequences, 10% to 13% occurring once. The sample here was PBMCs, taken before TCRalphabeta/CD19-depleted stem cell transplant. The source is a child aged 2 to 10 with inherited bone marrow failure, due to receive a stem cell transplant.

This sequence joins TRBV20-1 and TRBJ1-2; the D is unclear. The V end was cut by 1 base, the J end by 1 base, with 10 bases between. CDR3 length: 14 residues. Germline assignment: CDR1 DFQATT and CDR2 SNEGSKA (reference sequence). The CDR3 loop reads CSARGGLFNYGYTF. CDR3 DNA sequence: TGCAGTGCTAGAGGAGGCCTTTTTAACTATGGCTACACCTTC.

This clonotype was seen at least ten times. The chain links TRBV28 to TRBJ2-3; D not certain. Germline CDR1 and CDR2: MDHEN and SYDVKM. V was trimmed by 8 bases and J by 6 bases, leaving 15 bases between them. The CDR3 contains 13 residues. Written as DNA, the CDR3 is TGTGCCAGCTCTCCCTATCGTTCTGATACGCAGTATTTT. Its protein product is CASSPYRSDTQYF. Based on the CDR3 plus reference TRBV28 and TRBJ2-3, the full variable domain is DVKVTQSSRYLVKRTGEKVFLECVQDMDHENMFWYRQDPGLGLRLIYFSYDVKMKEKGDIPEGYSVSREKKERFSLILESASTNQTSMYLCASSPYRSDTQYFGPGTRLTVL.

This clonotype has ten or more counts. In DNA form, the CDR3 reads TGTGCCAGCCACCTAGGGGGGGGACGCAATGAGCAGTTCTTC. Protein: CASHLGGGRNEQFF. The rearrangement links TRBV14 to TRBJ2-1, with D possibly TRBD2 on 7 matching bases. Germline V gene sequence: CDR1 SGHDN, CDR2 FVKESK. This CDR3 has 14 amino acids. V lost 8 bases and J lost 6, with 17 bases in between.

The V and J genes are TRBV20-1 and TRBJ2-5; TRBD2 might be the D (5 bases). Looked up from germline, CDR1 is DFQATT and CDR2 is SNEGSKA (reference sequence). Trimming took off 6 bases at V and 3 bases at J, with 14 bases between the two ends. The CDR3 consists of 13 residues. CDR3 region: CSAGRLTEETQYF. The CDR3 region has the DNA TGCAGTGCGGGCAGACTAACCGAAGAGACCCAGTACTTC.

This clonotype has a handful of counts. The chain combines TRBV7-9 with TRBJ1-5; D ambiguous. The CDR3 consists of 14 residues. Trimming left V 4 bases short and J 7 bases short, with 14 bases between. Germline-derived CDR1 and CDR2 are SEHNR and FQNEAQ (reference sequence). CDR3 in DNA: TGTGCCAGCAGCTATTCCCTGGGAGGACAGCCCCAGCATTTT. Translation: CASSYSLGGQPQHF.

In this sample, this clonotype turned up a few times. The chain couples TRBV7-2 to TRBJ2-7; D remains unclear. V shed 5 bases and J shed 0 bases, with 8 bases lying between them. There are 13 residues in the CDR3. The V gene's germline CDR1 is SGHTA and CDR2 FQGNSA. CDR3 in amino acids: CASSRTISYEQYF. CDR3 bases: TGTGCCAGCAGCCGGACCATCTCCTACGAGCAGTACTTC.

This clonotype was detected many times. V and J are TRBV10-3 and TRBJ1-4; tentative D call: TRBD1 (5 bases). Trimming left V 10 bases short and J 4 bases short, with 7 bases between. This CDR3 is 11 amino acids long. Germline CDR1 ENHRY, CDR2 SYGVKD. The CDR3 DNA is TGTGCCAGCCAGGGTAATGAAAAACTGTTTTTT. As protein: CASQGNEKLFF.

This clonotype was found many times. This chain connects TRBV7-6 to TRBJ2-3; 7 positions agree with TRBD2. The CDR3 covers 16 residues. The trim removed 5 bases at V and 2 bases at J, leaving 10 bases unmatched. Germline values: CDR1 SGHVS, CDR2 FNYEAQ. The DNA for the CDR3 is TGTGCCAGCAGCACTTCCCCGCGGGAGCCCACAGATACGCAGTATTTT. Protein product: CASSTSPREPTDTQYF. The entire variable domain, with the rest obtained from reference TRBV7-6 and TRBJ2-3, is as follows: GAGVSQSPRYKVTKRGQDVALRCDPISGHVSLYWYRQALGQGPEFLTYFNYEAQQDKSGLPNDRFSAERPEGSISTLTIQRTEQRDSAMYRCASSTSPREPTDTQYFGPGTRLTVL.

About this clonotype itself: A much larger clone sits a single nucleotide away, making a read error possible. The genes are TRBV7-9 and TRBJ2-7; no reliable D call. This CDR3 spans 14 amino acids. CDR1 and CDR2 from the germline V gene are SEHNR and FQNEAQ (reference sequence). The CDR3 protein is CASSLERVPYKQYF. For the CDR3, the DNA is TGTGCCAGCAGCTTAGAAAGGGTCCCCTACAAGCAGTACTTC.

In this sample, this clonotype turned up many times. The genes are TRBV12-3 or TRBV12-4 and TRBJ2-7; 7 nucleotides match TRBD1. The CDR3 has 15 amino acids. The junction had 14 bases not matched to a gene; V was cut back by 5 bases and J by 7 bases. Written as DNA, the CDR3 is TGTGCCAGCAGTATTGACAGGGTTAGAACTAGGGAGCAGTACTTC. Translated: CASSIDRVRTREQYF.

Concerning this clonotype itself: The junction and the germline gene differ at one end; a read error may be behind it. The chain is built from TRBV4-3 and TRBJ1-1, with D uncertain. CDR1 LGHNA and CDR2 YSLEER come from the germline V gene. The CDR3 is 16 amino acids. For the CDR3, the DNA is TGCGCCAACAGCCAGGACCCTCGGGGTTTGAACACTGAAGCTTTCTTT. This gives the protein CANSQDPRGLNTEAFF.

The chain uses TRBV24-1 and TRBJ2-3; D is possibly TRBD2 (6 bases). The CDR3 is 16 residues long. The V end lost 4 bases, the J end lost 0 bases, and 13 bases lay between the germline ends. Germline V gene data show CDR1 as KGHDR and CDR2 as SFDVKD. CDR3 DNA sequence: TGTGCCACCAGTGACCGGGGGACGGCCAGCACAGATACGCAGTATTTT. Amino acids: CATSDRGTASTDTQYF.

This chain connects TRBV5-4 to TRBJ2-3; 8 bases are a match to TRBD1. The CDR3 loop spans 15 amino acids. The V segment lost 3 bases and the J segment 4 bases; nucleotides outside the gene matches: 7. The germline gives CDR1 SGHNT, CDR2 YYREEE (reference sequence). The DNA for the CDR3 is TGTGCCAGCAGCTGGCAGGGGGCTGGCGCAGATACGCAGTATTTT. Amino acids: CASSWQGAGADTQYF.

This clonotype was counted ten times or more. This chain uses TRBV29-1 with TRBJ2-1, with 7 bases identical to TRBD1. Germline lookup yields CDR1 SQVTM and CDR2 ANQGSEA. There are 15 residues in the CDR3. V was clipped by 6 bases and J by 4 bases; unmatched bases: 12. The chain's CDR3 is CSVALRGLSYNEQFF. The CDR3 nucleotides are TGCAGCGTGGCCCTGAGGGGGCTGAGTTACAATGAGCAGTTCTTC.

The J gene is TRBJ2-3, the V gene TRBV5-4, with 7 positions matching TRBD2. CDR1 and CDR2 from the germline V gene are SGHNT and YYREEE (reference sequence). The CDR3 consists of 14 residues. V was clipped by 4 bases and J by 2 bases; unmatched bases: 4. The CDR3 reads CASSMTSPTDTQYF. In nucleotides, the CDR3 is TGTGCCAGCAGCATGACTAGCCCCACAGATACGCAGTATTTT.

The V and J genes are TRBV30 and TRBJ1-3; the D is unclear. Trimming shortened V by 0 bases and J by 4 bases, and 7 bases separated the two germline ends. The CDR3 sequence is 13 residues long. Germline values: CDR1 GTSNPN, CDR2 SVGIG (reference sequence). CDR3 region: CAWSVTVGNTIYF. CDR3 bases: TGTGCCTGGAGTGTAACCGTGGGAAACACCATATATTTT. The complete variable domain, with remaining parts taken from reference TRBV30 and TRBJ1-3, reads SQTIHQWPATLVQPVGSPLSLECTVEGTSNPNLYWYRQAAGRGLQLLFYSVGIGQISSEVPQNLSASRPQDRQFILSSKKLLLSDSGFYLCAWSVTVGNTIYFGEGSWLTVV.

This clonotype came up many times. CDR3 protein: CASSLPGAEQYF. For the CDR3, the DNA is TGTGCCAGCAGTTTGCCCGGGGCCGAGCAGTACTTC. The J gene is TRBJ2-7, the V gene TRBV6-5, with D perhaps being TRBD1 or TRBD2 (5 bases each). CDR1 is MNHEY, CDR2 SVGAGI, per germline. The CDR3 loop spans 12 amino acids. The V end was cut by 4 bases, the J end by 6 bases, with 10 bases between.

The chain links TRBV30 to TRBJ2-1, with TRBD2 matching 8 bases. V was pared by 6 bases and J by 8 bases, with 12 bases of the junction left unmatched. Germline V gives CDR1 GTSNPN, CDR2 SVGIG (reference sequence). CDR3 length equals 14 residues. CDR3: CACWGGRTLDEQFF. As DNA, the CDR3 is TGTGCCTGTTGGGGCGGGAGGACTCTGGATGAGCAGTTCTTC.

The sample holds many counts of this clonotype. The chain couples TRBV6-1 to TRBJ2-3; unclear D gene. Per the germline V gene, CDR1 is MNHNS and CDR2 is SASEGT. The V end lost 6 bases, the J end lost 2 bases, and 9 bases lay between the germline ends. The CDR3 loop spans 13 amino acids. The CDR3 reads CASRVGLTDTQYF. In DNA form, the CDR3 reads TGTGCCAGCAGGGTGGGCCTCACAGATACGCAGTATTTT.

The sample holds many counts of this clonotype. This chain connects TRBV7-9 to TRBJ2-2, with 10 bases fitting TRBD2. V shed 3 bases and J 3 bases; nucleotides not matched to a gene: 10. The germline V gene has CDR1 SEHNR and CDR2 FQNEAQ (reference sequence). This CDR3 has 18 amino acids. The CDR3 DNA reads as TGTGCCAGCAGCTTTGGGGCTAGCGGGAGTTTGGACACCGGGGAGCTGTTTTTT. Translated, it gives CASSFGASGSLDTGELFF.